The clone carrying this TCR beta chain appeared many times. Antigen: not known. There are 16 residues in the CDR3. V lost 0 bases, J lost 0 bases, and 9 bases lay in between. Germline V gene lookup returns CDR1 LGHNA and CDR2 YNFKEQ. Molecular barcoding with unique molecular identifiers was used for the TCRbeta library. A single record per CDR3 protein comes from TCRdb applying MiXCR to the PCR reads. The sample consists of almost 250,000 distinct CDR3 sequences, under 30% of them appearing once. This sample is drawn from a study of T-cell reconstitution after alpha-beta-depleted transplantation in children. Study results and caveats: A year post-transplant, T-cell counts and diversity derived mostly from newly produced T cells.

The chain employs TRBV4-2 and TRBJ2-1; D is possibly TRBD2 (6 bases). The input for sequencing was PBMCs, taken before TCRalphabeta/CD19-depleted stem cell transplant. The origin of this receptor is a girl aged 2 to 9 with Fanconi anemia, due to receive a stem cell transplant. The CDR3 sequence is CASSQEGGLSYNEQFF. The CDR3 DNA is TGTGCCAGCAGCCAAGAGGGGGGACTCTCCTACAATGAGCAGTTCTTC.